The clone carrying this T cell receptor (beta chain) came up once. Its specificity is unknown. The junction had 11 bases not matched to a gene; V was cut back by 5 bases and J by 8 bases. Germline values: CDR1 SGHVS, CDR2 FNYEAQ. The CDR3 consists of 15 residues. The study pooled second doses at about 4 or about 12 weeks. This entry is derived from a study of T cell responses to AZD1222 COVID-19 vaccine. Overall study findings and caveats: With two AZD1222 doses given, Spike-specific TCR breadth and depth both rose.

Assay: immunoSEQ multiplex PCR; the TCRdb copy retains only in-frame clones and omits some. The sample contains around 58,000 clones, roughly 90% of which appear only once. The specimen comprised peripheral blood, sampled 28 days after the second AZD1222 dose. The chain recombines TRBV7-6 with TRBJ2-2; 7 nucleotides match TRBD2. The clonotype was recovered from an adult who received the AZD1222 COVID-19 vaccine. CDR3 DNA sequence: TGTGCCAGCAGCCACCTTCGGGGCGGGAGAGGGGAGCTGTTTTTT. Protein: CASSHLRGGRGELFF.